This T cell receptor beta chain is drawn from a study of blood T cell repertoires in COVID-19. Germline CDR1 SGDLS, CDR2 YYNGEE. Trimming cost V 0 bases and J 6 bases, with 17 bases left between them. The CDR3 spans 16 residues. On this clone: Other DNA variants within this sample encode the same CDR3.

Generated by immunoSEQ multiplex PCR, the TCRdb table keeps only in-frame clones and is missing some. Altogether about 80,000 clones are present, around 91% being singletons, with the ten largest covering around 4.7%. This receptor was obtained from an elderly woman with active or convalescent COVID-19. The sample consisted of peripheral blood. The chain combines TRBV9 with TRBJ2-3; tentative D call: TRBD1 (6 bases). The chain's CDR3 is CASSVDVRGPWDTQYF. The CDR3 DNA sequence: TGTGCCAGCAGCGTAGATGTCAGGGGACCTTGGGATACGCAGTATTTT.